Shown below are 14 T cell receptor beta chains from a single sample sequenced in a study of shared clonotypes between healthy human individuals. Profiled with immunoSEQ multiplex PCR; TCRdb holds only in-frame clones, not every one. Of around 1.4 million clones listed, 98% to 99% are singletons. The sequenced sample consisted of naive CD4+ T cells sorted from blood. Subset in this sample: CD45RA+ positively selected. All receptors derive from a young man in good health.

The chain joins TRBV19 to TRBJ2-1; 10 bases map to TRBD1. With V trimmed by 6 bases and J by 3 bases, 5 bases remained unmatched. CDR1 LNHDA and CDR2 SQIVND come from the germline V gene (reference sequence). CDR3 length: 15 residues. CDR3 bases: TGTGCCAGTAGACTAAGGACAGGGGGCTACAATGAGCAGTTCTTC. Its protein product is CASRLRTGGYNEQFF.

The chain recombines TRBV6-5 with TRBJ1-2; 7 positions agree with TRBD1. CDR1 MNHEY and CDR2 SVGAGI come from the germline V gene. The CDR3 consists of 13 residues. V shed 6 bases and J 4 bases; nucleotides not matched to a gene: 5. The CDR3 DNA reads as TGTGCCAGCAGGGGGGACAGCTTCTATGGCTACACCTTC. Residues: CASRGDSFYGYTF.

The genes are TRBV6-4 and TRBJ2-1; 14 nucleotides line up with TRBD2. The CDR3 is 16 residues long. V shed 5 bases, J shed 8 bases, and the junction held 8 bases outside the gene matches. Looked up from germline, CDR1 is MRHNA and CDR2 is SNTAGT. CDR3 nucleotides: TGTGCCAGCAGTAGACTAGCGGGAGGGCCTTTAGATGAGCAGTTCTTC. Its protein is CASSRLAGGPLDEQFF.

The chain is built from TRBV30 and TRBJ2-5, with 14 bases aligning to TRBD2. The length of the CDR3 is 16 residues. Per the germline V gene, CDR1 is GTSNPN and CDR2 is SVGIG (reference sequence). V lost 3 bases, J lost 2 bases, and 5 bases stayed unmatched. CDR3 sequence reads: CAWSPGTSGSQETQYF. The CDR3 coding sequence is TGTGCCTGGAGCCCGGGGACTAGCGGGAGTCAAGAGACCCAGTACTTC.

The rearrangement joins TRBV21-1 to TRBJ2-2; the table calls TRBD2, which could not be checked here. TRBV21-1 is a pseudogene locus. The CDR3 runs 16 residues. The CDR3 spells CASSNLAGDQTGELFF. The CDR3 region has the DNA TGTGCCAGCAGCAACTTAGCGGGAGACCAAACCGGGGAGCTGTTTTTT.

V gene TRBV6-6 combines with J gene TRBJ2-7; D unclear. The CDR3 spans 15 residues. CDR1 MNHNY and CDR2 SVGAGI come from the germline V gene (reference sequence). V dropped 7 bases and J dropped 3 bases, with 19 bases sitting between them. This chain's CDR3 is CASKPSASLDYEQYF. The CDR3 bases are TGTGCCAGCAAACCCTCGGCATCACTGGACTACGAGCAGTACTTC.

The J gene is TRBJ2-1, the V gene TRBV11-3, with D perhaps TRBD2 (6 bases). The V end lost 5 bases, the J end lost 5 bases, and 13 bases lay between the germline ends. This CDR3 contains 14 residues. Germline loops: CDR1 SGHNT, CDR2 YENEEA. CDR3 region: CASSPRWGDNEQFF. CDR3 DNA: TGTGCCAGCAGCCCCCGTTGGGGGGACAATGAGCAGTTCTTC.

The chain has TRBV5-1 and TRBJ2-7; 14 bases line up with TRBD2. Germline V gene sequence: CDR1 SGHRS, CDR2 YFSETQ. The CDR3 spans 16 residues. V lost 3 bases to trimming and J lost 6 bases; unmatched junction nucleotides: 8. In DNA form, the CDR3 reads TGCGCCAGCAGCTACGGGACTAGCGGGAGAAGAGGCGAGCAGTACTTC. It translates to CASSYGTSGRRGEQYF.

This rearrangement joins TRBV5-8 to TRBJ2-7; D possibly corresponds to TRBD2 (5 bases). V was shortened by 0 bases and J by 1 base, with 14 bases between the two germline ends. Germline CDR1 reads SGHTS; CDR2 reads YDEGEE. CDR3 length equals 16 residues. This chain's CDR3 is CASSLGQGRRSYEQYF. CDR3 bases: TGTGCCAGCAGCTTGGGGCAAGGGAGACGTTCCTACGAGCAGTACTTC.

The rearrangement links TRBV27 to TRBJ2-7; D is perhaps TRBD1 or TRBD2 (6 bases each). The CDR3 has 15 amino acids. The V end lost 5 bases, the J end lost 4 bases, and 18 bases lay between the germline ends. The V gene's germline CDR1 is MNHEY and CDR2 SMNVEV (reference sequence). As DNA, the CDR3 is TGTGCCAGCAGTCCTTGGGAGGCCAGGGGATACGAGCAGTACTTC. Encoded protein: CASSPWEARGYEQYF.

This rearrangement joins TRBV29-1 to TRBJ2-2; 10 bases line up with TRBD2. The ends lost 8 bases at V and 5 bases at J; junction bases unmatched: 11. CDR3 length: 15 amino acids. The germline gives CDR1 SQVTM, CDR2 ANQGSEA. The CDR3 is CSISGTSAYTGELFF. The CDR3, as DNA: TGCAGCATATCCGGGACTAGCGCTTATACCGGGGAGCTGTTTTTT.

V and J are TRBV5-6 and TRBJ2-5; no reliable D call. V was shortened by 4 bases and J by 4 bases, with 8 bases between the two germline ends. The CDR3 covers 12 residues. CDR1 and CDR2 from the germline V gene are SGHDT and YYEEEE. The CDR3 loop is CASSEGLETQYF. In DNA form, the CDR3 reads TGTGCCAGCAGCGAAGGGTTAGAGACCCAGTACTTC.

This chain links TRBV2 with TRBJ1-2; D is uncertain. V shed 6 bases and J shed 2 bases, with 10 bases lying between them. CDR1 is SNHLY and CDR2 is FYNNEI in the germline V gene. This CDR3 contains 13 residues. The CDR3 bases are TGTGCCAGCAGACCCGGGGAGAACTATGGCTACACCTTC. Translation: CASRPGENYGYTF.

The rearrangement joins TRBV28 to TRBJ2-5; D is unclear. CDR3 length: 13 amino acids. Trimming removed 6 bases from V and 3 bases from J, with 11 bases in between. Germline V lookup: CDR1 MDHEN, CDR2 SYDVKM. The CDR3 loop is CASRPTEKETQYF. In nucleotides, the CDR3 is TGTGCCAGCAGGCCTACAGAGAAAGAGACCCAGTACTTC. Complete variable domain (other parts from reference TRBV28 and TRBJ2-5): DVKVTQSSRYLVKRTGEKVFLECVQDMDHENMFWYRQDPGLGLRLIYFSYDVKMKEKGDIPEGYSVSREKKERFSLILESASTNQTSMYLCASRPTEKETQYFGPGTRLLVL.